This T cell receptor beta chain was retrieved from a study of T cell repertoires in cytomegalovirus infection. Across the study: Evidence of both CMV infection and a matching HLA type came from public TCR beta signatures.

Findings and limits, study-wide: The study found HLA-C-restricted CMV-specific TCR beta clonotypes dominating the ex vivo response.

As regards this clonotype: The antigen is unknown.

CDR1 SQVTM and CDR2 ANQGSEA come from the germline V gene. The CDR3 length is 13 residues. Trimming left V 6 bases short and J 1 base short, with 12 bases between. TCRdb analysed the reads with MiXCR anew, one entry per CDR3 protein. Altogether hundreds of thousands of distinct CDR3 sequences are present, approximately 33% being singletons, with the ten largest covering about an eighth. This specimen consisted of cultured CD8+ T cells from PBMCs, obtained from culture after CMV antigen stimulation. The chain links TRBV29-1 to TRBJ1-1, with a weak D call TRBD1 (5 bases). The TCR comes from a human donor in good health (CMV status not recorded). Some clones in this sample may be carry-over from other donors' samples. CDR3 region: CSVGVGWNTEAFF. CDR3 DNA sequence: TGCAGCGTGGGGGTAGGTTGGAACACTGAAGCTTTCTTT. Full variable domain (missing parts from reference TRBV29-1 and TRBJ1-1): SAVISQKPSRDICQRGTSLTIQCQVDSQVTMMFWYRQQPGQSLTLIATANQGSEATYESGFVIDKFPISRPNLTFSTLTVSNMSPEDSSIYLCSVGVGWNTEAFFGQGTRLTVV.